This section outlines one TCR beta chain sequence together with its context. TCRdb's copy holds only in-frame clones and misses some; the assay was immunoSEQ multiplex PCR. The sample lists under 350,000 clones; 86% were seen once. This record belongs to a study of blood T cell repertoires in COVID-19. The overall study: PBMCs, B-cell-depleted T cells, or T cells were the source of the cDNA or gDNA that made up the material.

Those who participated ranged in age from roughly 18 to 89 years and resided in about two dozen US areas. Donors in Cohort 3 counted as recovered after two negative PCRs, clearance, or symptom resolution. Material: PBMCs or T cells enriched from blood (not recorded which). This TCR came from a young woman who had recovered from COVID-19.

DNA of the CDR3: TGTGCCAGCAGGGGGACAGGGGTCCTGCCCTATGGCTACACCTTC. Translation gives CASRGTGVLPYGYTF. The J gene is TRBJ1-2, the V gene TRBV27; 10 bases line up with TRBD1. Trimming took 6 bases from V and 4 from J; bases not matched to a gene: 8. CDR3 length equals 15 residues. CDR1 MNHEY and CDR2 SMNVEV come from the germline V gene (reference sequence).